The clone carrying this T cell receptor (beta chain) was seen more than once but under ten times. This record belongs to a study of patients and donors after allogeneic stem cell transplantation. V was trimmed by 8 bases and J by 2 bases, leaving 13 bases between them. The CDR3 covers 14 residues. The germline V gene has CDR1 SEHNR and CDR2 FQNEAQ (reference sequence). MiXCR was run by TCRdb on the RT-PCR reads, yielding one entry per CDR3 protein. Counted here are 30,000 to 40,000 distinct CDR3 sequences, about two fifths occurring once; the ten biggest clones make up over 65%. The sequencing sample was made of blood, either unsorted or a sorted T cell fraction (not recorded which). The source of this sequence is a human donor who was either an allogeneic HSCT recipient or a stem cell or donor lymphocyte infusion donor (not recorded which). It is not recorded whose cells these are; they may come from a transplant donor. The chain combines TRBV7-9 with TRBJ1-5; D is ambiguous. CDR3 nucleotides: TGTGCCAGCGGGCCAGACGAACGCAATCAGCCCCAGCATTTT. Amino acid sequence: CASGPDERNQPQHF. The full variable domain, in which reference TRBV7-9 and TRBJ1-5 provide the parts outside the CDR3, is DTGVSQNPRHKITKRGQNVTFRCDPISEHNRLYWYRQTLGQGPEFLTYFQNEAQLEKSRLLSDRFSAERPKGSFSTLEIQRTEQGDSAMYLCASGPDERNQPQHFGDGTRLSIL.